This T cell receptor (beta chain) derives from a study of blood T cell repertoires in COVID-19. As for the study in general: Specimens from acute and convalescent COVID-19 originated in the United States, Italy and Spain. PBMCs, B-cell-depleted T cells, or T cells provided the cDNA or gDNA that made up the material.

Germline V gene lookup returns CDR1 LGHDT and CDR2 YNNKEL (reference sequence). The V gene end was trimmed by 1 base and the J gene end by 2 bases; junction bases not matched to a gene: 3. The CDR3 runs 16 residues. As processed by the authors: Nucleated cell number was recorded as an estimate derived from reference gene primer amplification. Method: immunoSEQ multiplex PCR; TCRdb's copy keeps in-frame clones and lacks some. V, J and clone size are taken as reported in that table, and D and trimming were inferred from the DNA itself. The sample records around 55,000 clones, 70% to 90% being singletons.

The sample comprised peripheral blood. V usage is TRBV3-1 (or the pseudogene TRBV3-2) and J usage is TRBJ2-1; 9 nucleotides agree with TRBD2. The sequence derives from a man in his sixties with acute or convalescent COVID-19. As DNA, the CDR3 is TGTGCCAGCAGCCAAGTTAGCGGGAGAACCTACAATGAGCAGTTCTTC. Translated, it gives CASSQVSGRTYNEQFF.